The TCR beta chain described here comes from a study of shared clonotypes between healthy human individuals. About 30,000 T cell genomes (approximately 190 ng DNA) went into each sorted-subset replicate. This table comes from immunoSEQ multiplex PCR, and its TCRdb copy is limited to in-frame clones, with some not included. The sample has some 1.5 million clones; approximately 98% are singletons. CDR1 and CDR2 (germline): KGHSH, LQKENI. The CDR3 extends over 15 amino acids. Trimming took off 2 bases at V and 5 bases at J, with 15 bases between the two ends. The chain is built from TRBV18 and TRBJ2-5; possible D gene TRBD1, 6 bases. The specimen sequenced was naive CD4+ T cells sorted from blood. Subset described: CD45RA+ positively selected. This receptor was identified in a man aged 25 to 45 in good health. CDR3 bases: TGTGCCAGCTCACCAACCCAGGGGTTAAGGGAGACCCAGTACTTC. Amino acid sequence: CASSPTQGLRETQYF.